This T cell receptor (beta chain) was recovered during a study of CD8 T cells in ankylosing spondylitis. Findings of the study overall: Made up of about eight highly homologous variants, a TCR beta motif appeared characteristic of ankylosing spondylitis blood.

In regard to this clonotype: Its antigen remains unidentified.

Germline CDR1 DFQATT, CDR2 SNEGSKA (reference sequence). V lost 5 bases, J lost 5 bases, and 22 bases lay in between. The CDR3 has 15 residues. A single record per CDR3 protein comes from TCRdb applying MiXCR to the 5' RACE reads. This sample carries roughly 700,000 distinct CDR3 sequences, 19% of them seen once, and the ten largest clones take about a fifth. Material: blood, either unsorted or a sorted T cell fraction (not recorded which). The sequence derives from a male donor with ankylosing spondylitis. The chain couples TRBV20-1 to TRBJ2-7; D is tentatively TRBD1 or TRBD2 (5 bases each). The CDR3 reads CSASQGTGKTHEQYF. The CDR3 coding sequence is TGCAGTGCTTCTCAAGGGACCGGAAAAACTCACGAGCAGTACTTC.